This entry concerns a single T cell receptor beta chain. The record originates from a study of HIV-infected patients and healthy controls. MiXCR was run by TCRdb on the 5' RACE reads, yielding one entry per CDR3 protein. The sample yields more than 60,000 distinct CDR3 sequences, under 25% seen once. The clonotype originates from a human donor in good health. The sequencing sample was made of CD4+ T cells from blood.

CDR3 in amino acids: CSASITSPSTDTQYF. The CDR3 nucleotides are TGCAGTGCCTCAATAACTAGCCCTAGCACAGATACGCAGTATTTT. The chain links TRBV20-1 to TRBJ2-3, with D perhaps matching TRBD2 (6 bases). Trimming cost V 6 bases and J 0 bases, with 16 bases left between them. The CDR3 has 15 residues. Germline lookup yields CDR1 DFQATT and CDR2 SNEGSKA (reference sequence).